Following are 26 T cell receptor beta chains from one sample sequenced in a study of CD8 T cells in ankylosing spondylitis. Each CDR3 protein is one row after TCRdb ran MiXCR on the 5' RACE reads. There are about 150,000 distinct CDR3 sequences in the sample; approximately 32% occur only once, and approximately 5.9% lies in the top ten. Sequenced input: synovial fluid, either unsorted or a sorted T cell fraction (not recorded which). The receptors come from a male donor with ankylosing spondylitis.

This clonotype has a count of ten or more. V is TRBV5-1 and J is TRBJ2-1; 9 bases align to TRBD2. Germline lookup yields CDR1 SGHRS and CDR2 YFSETQ. With 4 bases clipped from V and 2 bases from J, the junction kept 7 bases outside the gene matches. This CDR3 is 16 amino acids long. The DNA of the CDR3 is TGCGCCAGCAGCCCCTTAGCGGGGGAAACCTACAATGAGCAGTTCTTC. This codes for CASSPLAGETYNEQFF.

There are a few counts of this clonotype. The chain recombines TRBV7-6 with TRBJ1-1, with 9 bases lining up with TRBD1. Trimming at V came to 4 bases and at J to 1 base, leaving 4 bases not matched to a gene. Germline values: CDR1 SGHVS, CDR2 FNYEAQ. The CDR3 runs to 15 residues. The DNA of the CDR3 is TGTGCCAGCAGCTCCGGACAGGGGCGGAACACTGAAGCTTTCTTT. Translation gives CASSSGQGRNTEAFF.

This chain uses TRBV20-1 with TRBJ1-6; D unresolved. CDR3 length: 15 amino acids. With 4 bases removed from V and 7 bases from J, the gap between germline ends came to 17 bases. The germline V gene encodes CDR1 DFQATT and CDR2 SNEGSKA (reference sequence). The CDR3 protein is CSAMGSRSSNSPLHF. The CDR3 nucleotides read TGCAGTGCTATGGGTTCCCGCTCGTCAAATTCACCCCTCCACTTT.

The chain carries TRBV9 and TRBJ2-6, with a possible D match to TRBD2 (5 bases). V shed 0 bases and J shed 2 bases, with 6 bases lying between them. Looked up from germline, CDR1 is SGDLS and CDR2 is YYNGEE. There are 15 residues in the CDR3. The CDR3: CASSVVGAGANVLTF. CDR3 nucleotides: TGTGCCAGCAGCGTAGTCGGGGCTGGGGCCAACGTCCTGACTTTC.

The chain uses TRBV11-2 and TRBJ2-5; TRBD1 aligns across 7 bases. V shed 1 base, J shed 4 bases, and the junction held 3 bases outside the gene matches. Germline assignment: CDR1 SGHAT and CDR2 FQNNGV. The CDR3 sequence is 14 residues long. Written as DNA, the CDR3 is TGTGCCAGCAGCTTAGGTCGACAGGGAGAGACCCAGTACTTC. It is translated as CASSLGRQGETQYF. The complete variable domain, with remaining parts taken from reference TRBV11-2 and TRBJ2-5, reads EAGVAQSPRYKIIEKRQSVAFWCNPISGHATLYWYQQILGQGPKLLIQFQNNGVVDDSQLPKDRFSAERLKGVDSTLKIQPAKLEDSAVYLCASSLGRQGETQYFGPGTRLLVL.

The V call is TRBV29-1, the J call TRBJ2-1; TRBD2 matches 8 bases. The CDR3 has 12 amino acids. V was clipped by 3 bases and J by 8 bases; unmatched bases: 3. Looked up from germline, CDR1 is SQVTM and CDR2 is ANQGSEA. Here the CDR3 reads CSVDGGEHEQFF. CDR3 DNA: TGCAGCGTTGACGGGGGGGAGCATGAGCAGTTCTTC.

This clonotype has only a few counts. The chain's CDR3 is CASSLARNEQYF. CDR3 sequence (DNA): TGTGCCAGCAGCTTAGCACGCAACGAGCAGTACTTC. The J gene is TRBJ2-7, the V gene TRBV7-2, with no clear D. There are 12 residues in the CDR3. CDR1 and CDR2 from the germline V gene are SGHTA and FQGNSA. Trimming cost V 0 bases and J 5 bases, with 5 bases left between them. The variable domain in full, with the rest retrieved from reference TRBV7-2 and TRBJ2-7, is GAGVSQSPSNKVTEKGKDVELRCDPISGHTALYWYRQSLGQGLEFLIYFQGNSAPDKSGLPSDRFSAERTGGSVSTLTIQRTQQEDSAVYLCASSLARNEQYFGPGTRLTVT.

This clonotype came up a few times. Written as DNA, the CDR3 is TGTGCCAGCAGCTTAACAGGGACAGGGGATTCACCCCTCCACTTT. Translation gives CASSLTGTGDSPLHF. The rearrangement links TRBV7-3 to TRBJ1-6, with TRBD1 matching over 10 bases. Germline trimming cut 0 bases from V and 8 bases from J; bases unmatched to any gene: 1. CDR3 length: 15 residues. CDR1 is SGHTA, CDR2 FQGTGA, per germline.

This clonotype was counted at least ten times. The rearrangement uses TRBV20-1 and TRBJ2-1, with a tentative D call TRBD1 (5 bases). This CDR3 spans 15 amino acids. Per germline, CDR1 DFQATT and CDR2 SNEGSKA (reference sequence). Between the trimmed V and J ends, which lost 0 bases and 4 bases, there was a span of 13 bases. The CDR3 region is CSARDGANPYNEQFF. The DNA for the CDR3 is TGCAGTGCTAGAGATGGGGCGAATCCATACAATGAGCAGTTCTTC.

Ten or more counts support this clonotype. The chain has TRBV5-1 and TRBJ1-1; 8 bases agree with TRBD1. V trimming: 4 bases; J trimming: 8 bases; junction bases outside the gene matches: 4. The CDR3 has 12 amino acids. CDR1 and CDR2 (germline): SGHRS, YFSETQ. The CDR3, as DNA: TGCGCCAGCAGCAACCGACAGGGGGAAGCTTTCTTT. Protein sequence: CASSNRQGEAFF.

The chain carries TRBV19 and TRBJ2-2; 9 positions match TRBD1. Germline assignment: CDR1 LNHDA and CDR2 SQIVND (reference sequence). CDR3 length equals 17 residues. After removal of 0 bases from V and 2 bases from J, the junction contained 4 bases not matched to a gene. The CDR3 DNA is TGTGCCAGTAGTATAGACTGGACAGGGGCCAACACCGGGGAGCTGTTTTTT. Protein sequence: CASSIDWTGANTGELFF.

Many counts were recorded for this clonotype. The J gene is TRBJ2-1, the V gene TRBV5-1; tentative D call: TRBD1 (6 bases). Germline V CDR1 and CDR2: SGHRS, YFSETQ. There are 15 residues in the CDR3. Trimming took off 2 bases at V and 7 bases at J, with 16 bases between the two ends. The chain's CDR3 is CASSLYQGFSNEQFF. The CDR3, as DNA: TGCGCCAGCAGCTTATATCAGGGGTTCTCAAATGAGCAGTTCTTC.

There are many counts of this clonotype. The chain joins TRBV15 to TRBJ2-3, with D possibly TRBD2 on 5 matching bases. Trimming pared 1 base from V and 2 bases from J, leaving 16 bases between. Germline CDR1 LNHNV, CDR2 YYDKDF (reference sequence). The CDR3 covers 17 residues. The DNA for the CDR3 is TGTGCCACCAGCAGAGCGGACTCTCCATACCCCACAGATACGCAGTATTTT. Translating gives CATSRADSPYPTDTQYF.

The chain recombines TRBV5-8 with TRBJ2-5, with no clear D. CDR3 length: 11 residues. Trimming removed 4 bases at V and 9 bases at J, with 10 bases between. Germline V gene data show CDR1 as SGHTS and CDR2 as YDEGEE. CDR3 in DNA: TGTGCCAGCAGCCCCCGCGTGGCCCAGTACTTC. The encoded protein is CASSPRVAQYF.

This clonotype was recorded a few times. This chain connects TRBV20-1 to TRBJ1-1, with D possibly matching TRBD1 (5 bases). Germline CDR1 is DFQATT and CDR2 is SNEGSKA (reference sequence). Between the trimmed V and J ends, which lost 3 bases and 5 bases, there was a span of 7 bases. This CDR3 is built from 11 residues. CDR3 loop: CSASSGTEAFF. The CDR3 nucleotides are TGCAGTGCTAGTTCAGGGACTGAAGCTTTCTTT.

The chain recombines TRBV6-6 with TRBJ1-2; possibly TRBD1 for D (6 bases). Trimming pared 4 bases from V and 8 bases from J, leaving 11 bases between. The CDR3 length is 12 residues. The germline CDR1 and CDR2 sequences are MNHNY and SVGAGI (reference sequence). CDR3 nucleotides: TGTGCCAGCAGTTTACAGGGTGCGGGCTACACCTTC. Translated: CASSLQGAGYTF.

The rearrangement links TRBV20-1 to TRBJ1-2, with D unclear. Germline CDR1 and CDR2: DFQATT and SNEGSKA (reference sequence). CDR3 length: 11 amino acids. The CDR3 region is CSAGVDYGYTF. In DNA, the CDR3 is TGCAGCGCAGGCGTGGACTATGGCTACACCTTC.

The CDR3, as DNA: TGCAGCGTTGGACAGGGGAATGGCTACACCTTC. Protein product: CSVGQGNGYTF. The chain carries TRBV29-1 and TRBJ1-2, with 8 bases identical to TRBD1. Per germline, CDR1 SQVTM and CDR2 ANQGSEA. V dropped 4 bases and J dropped 6; count of bases not matched to a gene: 1. This CDR3 has 11 residues.

This clonotype was recorded once. This CDR3 is CSAPRLGEQFF. CDR3 nucleotides: TGCAGTGCTCCACGCTTGGGTGAGCAGTTCTTC. The rearrangement uses TRBV20-1 and TRBJ2-1; D is ambiguous. Germline assignment: CDR1 DFQATT and CDR2 SNEGSKA (reference sequence). This CDR3 has 11 amino acids. V lost 5 bases and J lost 9, with 11 bases in between.

This clonotype was recorded many times. This chain connects TRBV7-8 to TRBJ2-7; possibly TRBD1 for D (5 bases). The CDR3 is made up of 15 amino acids. Deletions cut 0 bases from V and 2 bases from J, with 11 bases between. CDR1 is SGHVS, CDR2 FQNEAQ, per germline. The chain's CDR3 is CASSLAPGSTYEQYF. CDR3 sequence (DNA): TGTGCCAGCAGCTTAGCCCCAGGGTCAACCTACGAGCAGTACTTC.

The chain links TRBV4-2 to TRBJ2-3, with D tentatively TRBD1 or TRBD2 (5 bases each). The V end was cut by 0 bases, the J end by 6 bases, with 22 bases between. CDR1 LGHNA and CDR2 YNFKEQ come from the germline V gene. The CDR3 consists of 18 residues. CDR3 sequence (DNA): TGTGCCAGCAGCCAAGAGGTGGGACCCGTTATTGGGGAGGATACGCAGTATTTT. Residues: CASSQEVGPVIGEDTQYF.

The chain employs TRBV4-3 and TRBJ2-7; 13 bases agree with TRBD2. CDR3 length: 16 residues. V was clipped by 2 bases and J by 5 bases; unmatched bases: 6. Germline lookup yields CDR1 LGHNA and CDR2 YSLEER. The CDR3 sequence: CASSQSPGLAGHEQYF. For the CDR3, the DNA is TGCGCCAGCAGCCAATCGCCGGGACTAGCGGGACACGAGCAGTACTTC.

This clonotype was counted a few times. The V call is TRBV3-1, the J call TRBJ2-5, with no clear D. V lost 4 bases to trimming and J lost 5 bases, with 8 bases between them. The germline V gene has CDR1 LGHDT and CDR2 YNNKEL (reference sequence). The CDR3 contains 12 residues. CDR3 loop: CASSRVPETQYF. DNA of the CDR3: TGTGCCAGCAGCCGGGTCCCCGAGACCCAGTACTTC.

The chain uses TRBV6-5 and TRBJ2-7; D possibly corresponds to TRBD1 (5 bases). Per the germline V gene, CDR1 is MNHEY and CDR2 is SVGAGI. The CDR3 covers 13 residues. Trimming removed 0 bases at V and 5 bases at J, with 8 bases between. The CDR3 protein is CASSYSGAHEQYF. The CDR3 bases are TGTGCCAGCAGTTACTCAGGGGCCCACGAGCAGTACTTC.

In this sample, this clonotype turned up a few times. The CDR3 bases are TGTGCCATCAGTGAGTCGAGGGCTAGCGGGGACCACAATGAGCAGTTCTTC. It encodes CAISESRASGDHNEQFF. The V and J genes are TRBV10-3 and TRBJ2-1; 9 bases map to TRBD2. The J segment lost 5 bases and the V segment lost 0 bases, leaving 8 bases of the junction unmatched. This CDR3 is built from 17 residues. Germline V gives CDR1 ENHRY, CDR2 SYGVKD.

In its sample, this clonotype was seen a few times. This chain connects TRBV7-8 to TRBJ2-3; the D gene could be TRBD1 or TRBD2 (6 bases each). The length of the CDR3 is 16 residues. Deletions cut 5 bases from V and 3 bases from J, with 18 bases between. Germline V gives CDR1 SGHVS, CDR2 FQNEAQ. DNA of the CDR3: TGTGCCAGCAGCCCAGGGGCGCGGGGCCGGACAGATACGCAGTATTTT. It encodes CASSPGARGRTDTQYF.